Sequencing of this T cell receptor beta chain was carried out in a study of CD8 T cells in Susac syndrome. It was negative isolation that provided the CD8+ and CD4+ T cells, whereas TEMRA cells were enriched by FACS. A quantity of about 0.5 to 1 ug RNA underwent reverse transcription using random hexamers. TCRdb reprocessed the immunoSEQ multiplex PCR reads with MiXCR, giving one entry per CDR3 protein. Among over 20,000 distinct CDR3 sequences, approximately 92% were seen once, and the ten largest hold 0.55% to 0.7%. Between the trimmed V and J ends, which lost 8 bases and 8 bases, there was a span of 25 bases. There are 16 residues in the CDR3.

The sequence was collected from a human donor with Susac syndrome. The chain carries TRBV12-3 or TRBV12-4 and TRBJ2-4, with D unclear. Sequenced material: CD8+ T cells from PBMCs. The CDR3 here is CASRELGPASGDIQYF. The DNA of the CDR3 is TGTGCCAGCCGCGAGTTGGGTCCCGCATCGGGTGACATTCAGTACTTC.